The sequence of this T cell receptor (beta chain) was determined in a study of blood T cell repertoires in COVID-19. CDR1 SGHTA and CDR2 FQGNSA come from the germline V gene. This CDR3 contains 14 residues. Unmatched junction bases numbered 8, after V lost 9 bases and J lost 8 bases. This table comes from immunoSEQ multiplex PCR, and its TCRdb copy is limited to in-frame clones, with some not included. The repertoire holds under 200,000 clones, 85% to 90% seen once, with 3% to 4% in the top ten. Sample: peripheral blood. The rearrangement links TRBV7-2 to TRBJ2-1; 12 bases are shared with TRBD1. This TCR came from a woman in her seventies with acute or convalescent COVID-19. DNA of the CDR3: TGTGCCAGTCTGCGGGACAGGGGGCAGGATGAGCAGTTCTTC. Protein product: CASLRDRGQDEQFF.